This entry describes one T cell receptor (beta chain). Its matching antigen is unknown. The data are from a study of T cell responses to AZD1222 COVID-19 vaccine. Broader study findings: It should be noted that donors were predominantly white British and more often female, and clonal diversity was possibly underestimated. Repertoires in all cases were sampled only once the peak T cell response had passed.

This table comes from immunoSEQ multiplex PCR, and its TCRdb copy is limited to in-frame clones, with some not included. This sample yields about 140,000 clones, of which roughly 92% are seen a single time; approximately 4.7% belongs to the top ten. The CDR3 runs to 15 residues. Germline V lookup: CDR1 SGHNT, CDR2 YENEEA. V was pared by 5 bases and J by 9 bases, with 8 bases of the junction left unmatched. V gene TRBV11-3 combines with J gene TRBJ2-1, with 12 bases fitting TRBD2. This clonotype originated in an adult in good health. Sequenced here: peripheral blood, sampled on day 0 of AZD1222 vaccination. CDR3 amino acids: CASSLRLAGVGEQFF. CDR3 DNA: TGTGCCAGCAGCCTCAGACTAGCGGGAGTTGGTGAGCAGTTCTTC.